The 20 T cell receptor beta chains listed next were all sequenced from one sample in a study of shared clonotypes between healthy human individuals. The method was immunoSEQ multiplex PCR; TCRdb's version includes in-frame clones alone and lacks a portion of them. Among approximately 320,000 clones listed, around two thirds were seen once. The sequenced sample consisted of memory CD4+ T cells sorted from blood. The subset here: CD45RA-negative fraction. The receptors here all came from a man aged 25-45 years in good health.

The rearrangement uses TRBV6-5 and TRBJ1-2, with a tentative D call TRBD1 (5 bases). Germline V lookup: CDR1 MNHEY, CDR2 SVGAGI. CDR3 length: 16 residues. Trimming removed 0 bases from V and 7 bases from J, with 18 bases in between. The CDR3 protein is CASSYSKWAGTFGYTF. CDR3 DNA sequence: TGTGCCAGCAGTTACTCGAAGTGGGCAGGGACGTTTGGCTACACCTTC.

The chain links TRBV5-4 to TRBJ2-5; 14 positions match TRBD2. The junction had 5 bases not matched to a gene; V was cut back by 4 bases and J by 3 bases. Germline-derived CDR1 and CDR2 are SGHNT and YYREEE (reference sequence). CDR3 length: 16 residues. Here the CDR3 DNA reads TGTGCCAGCAGCCCGGGGACTAGCGGGAGCGAAGAGACCCAGTACTTC. This encodes CASSPGTSGSEETQYF.

The rearrangement joins TRBV7-9 to TRBJ2-5; 7 bases align to TRBD2. The J call is doubtful: the DNA matches TRBJ2-7 better. Germline V gene sequence: CDR1 SEHNR, CDR2 FQNEAQ (reference sequence). The CDR3 is 15 residues long. The DNA of the CDR3 is TGTGCCAGCAGCTTAGGGGAGGGAGTTCAGTACGAGCAGTACTTC. Its protein is CASSLGEGVQYEQYF.

The rearrangement joins TRBV6-6 to TRBJ2-2; 8 bases line up with TRBD2. The germline V gene has CDR1 MNHNY and CDR2 SVGAGI (reference sequence). The CDR3 spans 12 residues. The junction had 4 bases not matched to a gene; V was cut back by 9 bases and J by 7 bases. As DNA, the CDR3 is TGTGCCAGTAAGCGGGAGATCGGGGAGCTGTTTTTT. The encoded protein is CASKREIGELFF.

The chain couples TRBV18 to TRBJ2-7; D unresolved. The CDR3 has 14 residues. V shed 1 base and J shed 1 base, with 8 bases lying between them. Germline CDR1 reads KGHSH; CDR2 reads LQKENI. The CDR3 region has the DNA TGTGCCAGCTCACCACGGGCGGAATCCTACGAGCAGTACTTC. It specifies CASSPRAESYEQYF.

This clone has a count of ten or more. The chain employs TRBV2 and TRBJ2-5; 7 bases match TRBD2. The germline gives CDR1 SNHLY, CDR2 FYNNEI. V shed 2 bases and J 5 bases; nucleotides not matched to a gene: 11. The CDR3 loop spans 16 amino acids. CDR3 protein: CASSEQGLSGWETQYF. The DNA of the CDR3 is TGTGCCAGCAGTGAACAAGGTCTTAGCGGGTGGGAGACCCAGTACTTC.

For this clone: Other DNA sequences in the sample encode the same CDR3. The rearrangement links TRBV29-1 to TRBJ1-5; no reliable D call. The V end was cut by 4 bases, the J end by 2 bases, with 6 bases between. The CDR3 consists of 12 residues. Germline V gene sequence: CDR1 SQVTM, CDR2 ANQGSEA. The CDR3 is CSVGGGNQPQHF. CDR3 in DNA: TGCAGCGTTGGGGGAGGCAATCAGCCCCAGCATTTT.

The V call is TRBV5-1, the J call TRBJ2-3, with TRBD2 matching 12 bases. Trimming took 7 bases from V and 0 from J; bases not matched to a gene: 3. CDR1 is SGHRS, CDR2 YFSETQ, per germline. The CDR3 consists of 15 residues. This chain's CDR3 is CASRTSGASTDTQYF. The CDR3 DNA reads as TGCGCCAGCCGGACTAGCGGGGCAAGCACAGATACGCAGTATTTT.

This clone has only a few counts. J is TRBJ2-3 and V is TRBV7-2; no clear D. This CDR3 has 12 residues. V shed 4 bases and J shed 9 bases, with 11 bases lying between them. Germline loops: CDR1 SGHTA, CDR2 FQGNSA. CDR3 DNA sequence: TGTGCCAGCAGCTATGAGCACAAAACGCAGTATTTT. This encodes CASSYEHKTQYF.

CDR3 loop: CASSRGLAYNYNEQFF. The CDR3 bases are TGTGCCAGCTCACGGGGACTAGCGTATAACTACAATGAGCAGTTCTTC. This chain connects TRBV18 to TRBJ2-1, with 10 positions matching TRBD2. The CDR3 extends over 16 amino acids. Germline lookup yields CDR1 KGHSH and CDR2 LQKENI. V gave up 4 bases and J gave up 3 bases; unmatched junction bases: 6.

The chain recombines TRBV5-6 with TRBJ2-7; possible D gene TRBD2, 6 bases. Germline V CDR1 and CDR2: SGHDT, YYEEEE. V dropped 2 bases and J dropped 0 bases, with 18 bases sitting between them. The CDR3 extends over 17 amino acids. The CDR3 coding sequence is TGTGCCAGCAGCTTTTCCCCTTTTAGCGGCTTCTCCTACGAGCAGTACTTC. This encodes CASSFSPFSGFSYEQYF.

This clone was picked up a small number of times. The genes are TRBV19 and TRBJ1-5; 8 nucleotides agree with TRBD1. Germline-derived CDR1 and CDR2 are LNHDA and SQIVND (reference sequence). With V trimmed by 2 bases and J by 7 bases, 10 bases remained unmatched. There are 16 residues in the CDR3. The CDR3 sequence is CASSILGDRGDQPQHF. The CDR3 region has the DNA TGTGCCAGTAGTATATTGGGAGACAGGGGCGACCAGCCCCAGCATTTT.

The chain employs TRBV25-1 and TRBJ2-1; D not certain. The length of the CDR3 is 16 residues. CDR1 MGHDK and CDR2 SYGVNS come from the germline V gene. Trimming left V 3 bases short and J 0 bases short, with 12 bases between. CDR3: CASSDSSGVSYNEQFF. The DNA of the CDR3 is TGTGCCAGCAGTGATAGTTCTGGGGTCTCCTACAATGAGCAGTTCTTC.

This clone appeared once. Other DNA sequences of this sample code for an identical CDR3. The chain joins TRBV7-2 to TRBJ2-7, with a weak D call TRBD2 (6 bases). Deletions cut 5 bases from V and 2 bases from J, with 7 bases between. CDR3 length equals 12 residues. Germline V lookup: CDR1 SGHTA, CDR2 FQGNSA. CDR3 sequence: CASSRGAYEQYF. The CDR3 DNA reads TGTGCCAGCAGCCGCGGGGCCTACGAGCAGTACTTC. The variable domain in full, with the rest retrieved from reference TRBV7-2 and TRBJ2-7, is GAGVSQSPSNKVTEKGKDVELRCDPISGHTALYWYRQSLGQGLEFLIYFQGNSAPDKSGLPSDRFSAERTGGSVSTLTIQRTQQEDSAVYLCASSRGAYEQYFGPGTRLTVT.

The CDR3 sequence: CASSQVFGTGGISETQYF. Written as DNA, the CDR3 is TGCGCCAGCAGCCAAGTTTTCGGGACAGGGGGTATATCCGAGACCCAGTACTTC. The chain has TRBV4-3 and TRBJ2-5, with 11 bases fitting TRBD1. Germline V gene sequence: CDR1 LGHNA, CDR2 YSLEER. Trimming took 1 base from V and 5 from J; bases not matched to a gene: 12. CDR3 length: 18 residues.

This chain joins TRBV30 and TRBJ2-6, with D unclear. The germline CDR1 and CDR2 sequences are GTSNPN and SVGIG (reference sequence). The CDR3 extends over 14 amino acids. Trimming stripped 2 bases from V and 0 bases from J, with 5 bases between. The CDR3 DNA reads TGTGCCTGGAGTAGAGACTCTGGGGCCAACGTCCTGACTTTC. It encodes CAWSRDSGANVLTF.

The genes are TRBV4-1 and TRBJ2-1; D unresolved. This CDR3 is built from 16 residues. Trimming removed 0 bases at V and 6 bases at J, with 15 bases between. CDR1 MGHRA and CDR2 YSYEKL come from the germline V gene. CDR3 residues: CASSQDPRPAPNEQFF. CDR3 nucleotides: TGCGCCAGCAGCCAAGATCCGCGACCAGCGCCCAATGAGCAGTTCTTC.

This clone showed up just a few times. The chain has TRBV4-2 and TRBJ2-7; the match to TRBD1 covers 8 bases. CDR3 size: 15 residues. Losses at the gene ends were 1 base for V and 6 bases for J; bases not matched to a gene: 8. Per germline, CDR1 LGHNA and CDR2 YNFKEQ. CDR3 protein: CASSQVPGQVVEQYF. CDR3 in DNA: TGTGCCAGCAGCCAAGTCCCGGGACAGGTTGTCGAGCAGTACTTC.

The V call is TRBV7-9, the J call TRBJ2-7, with 8 nucleotides matching TRBD2. With 5 bases clipped from V and 3 bases from J, the junction kept 6 bases outside the gene matches. This CDR3 has 14 amino acids. Germline V CDR1 and CDR2: SEHNR, FQNEAQ (reference sequence). The CDR3 here is CASSPSGLGYEQYF. The CDR3 bases are TGTGCCAGCAGCCCTAGCGGGTTAGGCTACGAGCAGTACTTC.

The rearrangement joins TRBV29-1 to TRBJ2-3; D might be TRBD1 or TRBD2, each matching 6 bases. V dropped 7 bases and J dropped 0 bases, with 14 bases sitting between them. The germline V gene has CDR1 SQVTM and CDR2 ANQGSEA. This CDR3 comprises 14 residues. CDR3 region: CSALGGFSTDTQYF. CDR3 nucleotide sequence: TGCAGCGCTCTGGGGGGCTTCAGCACAGATACGCAGTATTTT.